A single sample is the source of the 20 T cell receptor beta chains below, sequenced in a study of shared clonotypes between healthy human individuals. The data were produced by immunoSEQ multiplex PCR, yet TCRdb's version contains in-frame clones alone and is incomplete. This table has millions of clones, about 92% appearing once. The specimen sequenced was naive CD4+ T cells sorted from blood. Subset specified: CD45RA+ positively selected. These receptor sequences come from a man in his late teens or twenties in good health.

The chain carries TRBV18 and TRBJ1-4, with TRBD1 as a possible D gene (6 bases). The V gene lost 6 bases and the J gene lost 5 bases, with 16 bases spanning the gap. CDR3 size: 15 residues. Germline loops: CDR1 KGHSH, CDR2 LQKENI. The CDR3 nucleotides read TGTGCCAGCTCCCTCCGGGGGCTAGGAAATGAAAAACTGTTTTTT. Its translation: CASSLRGLGNEKLFF.

V usage is TRBV2 and J usage is TRBJ2-1, with D uncertain. This CDR3 contains 11 residues. Between the trimmed V and J ends, which lost 8 bases and 6 bases, there was a span of 8 bases. Germline V gives CDR1 SNHLY, CDR2 FYNNEI. The CDR3 loop is CASGMLNEQFF. For the CDR3, the DNA is TGTGCCAGCGGGATGCTCAATGAGCAGTTCTTC.

This clone appeared once. The chain employs TRBV6-5 and TRBJ2-5; 8 bases match TRBD1. Matching the DNA end better, TRBJ2-7 makes the J call doubtful. The CDR3 is 14 amino acids. Germline CDR1 reads MNHEY; CDR2 reads SVGAGI. The CDR3 is CASTRQGPSYEQYF. CDR3 DNA: TGTGCCAGCACCCGACAGGGGCCCTCCTACGAGCAGTACTTC.

The J gene is TRBJ2-5, the V gene TRBV2; D remains ambiguous. Trimming shortened V by 8 bases and J by 3 bases, and 13 bases separated the two germline ends. The CDR3 runs to 13 residues. Germline V gene data show CDR1 as SNHLY and CDR2 as FYNNEI. CDR3 bases: TGTGCCAGCTGCCCGGACGTTAAAGAGACCCAGTACTTC. This gives the protein CASCPDVKETQYF.

The chain couples TRBV7-2 to TRBJ1-3; D call uncertain. Germline CDR1 SGHTA, CDR2 FQGNSA. This CDR3 is built from 13 residues. Trimming left V 2 bases short and J 3 bases short, with 5 bases between. CDR3 loop: CASSLSRGNTIYF. CDR3 coding DNA: TGTGCCAGCAGCTTATCTCGTGGAAACACCATATATTTT. Full variable domain (outside the CDR3, taken from reference TRBV7-2 and TRBJ1-3): GAGVSQSPSNKVTEKGKDVELRCDPISGHTALYWYRQSLGQGLEFLIYFQGNSAPDKSGLPSDRFSAERTGGSVSTLTIQRTQQEDSAVYLCASSLSRGNTIYFGEGSWLTVV.

This chain uses TRBV7-9 with TRBJ1-5; D uncertain. This CDR3 spans 13 amino acids. Trimming took off 3 bases at V and 1 base at J, with 4 bases between the two ends. Looked up from germline, CDR1 is SEHNR and CDR2 is FQNEAQ (reference sequence). The CDR3 sequence is CASSFRSNQPQHF. CDR3 DNA: TGTGCCAGCAGCTTCCGGAGCAATCAGCCCCAGCATTTT.

The V gene is TRBV6-1, the J gene TRBJ2-7; maybe TRBD1 (5 bases). The CDR3 runs 14 residues. Trimming removed 2 bases from V and 0 bases from J, with 8 bases in between. The germline V gene has CDR1 MNHNS and CDR2 SASEGT. The CDR3 sequence is CASSEWGSSYEQYF. CDR3 sequence (DNA): TGTGCCAGCAGTGAATGGGGCTCCTCCTACGAGCAGTACTTC.

V usage is TRBV30 and J usage is TRBJ1-2, with 7 nucleotides matching TRBD1. The J segment lost 0 bases and the V segment lost 4 bases, leaving 5 bases of the junction unmatched. There are 14 residues in the CDR3. Per germline, CDR1 GTSNPN and CDR2 SVGIG (reference sequence). This CDR3 reads CAWNPGQPNYGYTF. The CDR3, as DNA: TGTGCCTGGAACCCGGGACAGCCTAACTATGGCTACACCTTC.

The V and J genes are TRBV5-1 and TRBJ1-4; D unclear. The germline V and J ends were trimmed by 4 bases and 8 bases, with 18 bases remaining between them. The V gene's germline CDR1 is SGHRS and CDR2 YFSETQ. CDR3 length equals 15 residues. The CDR3 coding sequence is TGCGCCAGCAGCCCCCCGACGTCCTCGGGCGAAAAACTGTTTTTT. The encoded protein is CASSPPTSSGEKLFF.

This rearrangement joins TRBV10-2 to TRBJ2-3, with 8 bases aligning to TRBD2. CDR3 length: 16 residues. The germline V gene has CDR1 WSHSY and CDR2 SAAADI. V lost 2 bases and J lost 5; bases outside the gene matches: 9. CDR3 protein: CASSELGLGKQDTQYF. The DNA for the CDR3 is TGCGCCAGCAGTGAGCTGGGACTAGGAAAACAAGATACGCAGTATTTT.

The genes are TRBV19 and TRBJ1-3; 7 positions agree with TRBD1. The length of the CDR3 is 16 residues. CDR1 LNHDA and CDR2 SQIVND come from the germline V gene (reference sequence). V lost 6 bases, J lost 2 bases, and 10 bases stayed unmatched. CDR3 in amino acids: CASSPLADRAGNTIYF. The CDR3 DNA is TGTGCCAGTAGCCCCCTGGCCGACAGGGCTGGAAACACCATATATTTT.

This chain links TRBV6-6 with TRBJ1-1, with D hard to call. The V gene's germline CDR1 is MNHNY and CDR2 SVGAGI (reference sequence). The V end lost 8 bases, the J end lost 1 base, and 20 bases lay between the germline ends. The CDR3 spans 16 residues. In nucleotides, the CDR3 is TGTGCCAGCCCTTCCGGGGTTCTCACACCGAACACTGAAGCTTTCTTT. This translates into CASPSGVLTPNTEAFF.

V and J are TRBV28 and TRBJ1-4, with D possibly being TRBD1 (6 bases). Germline V gives CDR1 MDHEN, CDR2 SYDVKM. The CDR3 loop spans 13 amino acids. With 11 bases removed from V and 8 bases from J, the gap between germline ends came to 18 bases. The DNA of the CDR3 is TGTGCCGGGGGCGGGGGAGTTGGGGAAAAACTGTTTTTT. This translates into CAGGGGVGEKLFF. Full variable domain (rest looked up from reference TRBV28 and TRBJ1-4): DVKVTQSSRYLVKRTGEKVFLECVQDMDHENMFWYRQDPGLGLRLIYFSYDVKMKEKGDIPEGYSVSREKKERFSLILESASTNQTSMYLCAGGGGVGEKLFFGSGTQLSVL.

V and J are TRBV18 and TRBJ1-2; possibly TRBD1 for D (6 bases). The V and J ends lost 3 bases and 1 base respectively, with 15 bases between them. Germline V gives CDR1 KGHSH, CDR2 LQKENI. This CDR3 region has 16 residues. The chain's CDR3 is CASSPGDRTVNYGYTF. In nucleotides, the CDR3 is TGTGCCAGCTCACCGGGGGACCGGACAGTTAACTATGGCTACACCTTC.

This clone appeared once. This chain connects TRBV4-1 to TRBJ2-3; D is unresolved. The CDR3 is 14 amino acids. Looked up from germline, CDR1 is MGHRA and CDR2 is YSYEKL. Trimming removed 4 bases at V and 4 bases at J, with 12 bases between. CDR3 sequence reads: CASSLTPGPDTQYF. CDR3 nucleotides: TGCGCCAGCAGCCTCACCCCGGGCCCAGATACGCAGTATTTT.

In its sample, this clone was seen a few times. The chain couples TRBV7-9 to TRBJ1-4; no clear D. Trimming left V 1 base short and J 1 base short, with 1 base between. This CDR3 is 13 amino acids long. Germline V CDR1 and CDR2: SEHNR, FQNEAQ (reference sequence). The CDR3 DNA sequence: TGTGCCAGCAGCTTAGGAACTAATGAAAAACTGTTTTTT. Its protein product is CASSLGTNEKLFF.

This chain joins TRBV6-5 and TRBJ2-3, with a possible D match to TRBD2 (6 bases). The CDR3 runs 15 residues. V gave up 6 bases and J gave up 3 bases, with 16 bases separating them. Germline lookup yields CDR1 MNHEY and CDR2 SVGAGI. The CDR3 coding sequence is TGTGCCAGCAGGAAAGCGGGTTCCCAAACAGATACGCAGTATTTT. It yields the protein CASRKAGSQTDTQYF.

This chain uses TRBV9 with TRBJ2-5, with D unclear. Trimming removed 0 bases at V and 2 bases at J, with 11 bases between. The CDR3 runs to 15 residues. Per the germline V gene, CDR1 is SGDLS and CDR2 is YYNGEE. This chain's CDR3 is CASSVVGQPQETQYF. CDR3 bases: TGTGCCAGCAGCGTAGTCGGCCAGCCTCAAGAGACCCAGTACTTC.

Concerning this clone: Other DNA sequences in this sample translate to the same CDR3. V and J are TRBV9 and TRBJ2-5; D unresolved. The CDR3 has 13 residues. Between the trimmed V and J ends, which lost 0 bases and 5 bases, there was a span of 8 bases. Germline values: CDR1 SGDLS, CDR2 YYNGEE. Here the CDR3 DNA reads TGTGCCAGCAGCGTAGCGACGGGCGAGACCCAGTACTTC. It specifies CASSVATGETQYF.

The rearrangement joins TRBV6-6 to TRBJ2-3; D call uncertain. The V end was cut by 2 bases, the J end by 4 bases, with 13 bases between. CDR1 MNHNY and CDR2 SVGAGI come from the germline V gene (reference sequence). The CDR3 runs to 15 residues. DNA of the CDR3: TGTGCCAGCAGTTACCCTGCCTCCGGCCCAGATACGCAGTATTTT. Encoded protein: CASSYPASGPDTQYF.